A selection of T cell receptor beta chains follows, all from one sample in a study of post-analysis software for immune sequencing data. In TCRdb, the PCR reads were re-called with MiXCR into one record per CDR3 protein. In the table there are hundreds of thousands of distinct CDR3 sequences, more than 50% of which are singletons. The sequencing input was blood. These receptors were collected from a girl aged 2-9 years with multiple sclerosis. CDR3s include the opening cysteine and the closing phenylalanine or tryptophan. The order of the fields is D gene, V gene, J gene, clone size, CDR3 DNA, CDR3 protein. A D gene is named only where the DNA matches it firmly. Size is stated for part of the rows, as once, few or many counts, or as a class when the clone is expanded.

d_call: -
v_call: TRBV12-3/TRBV12-4
j_call: TRBJ1-1
clone_size: -
cdr3_nt: TGTGCCAGCAACCTAAGACGCCCTCGAGGCGCGAACACTGAAGCTTTCTTT
cdr3_aa: CASNLRRPRGANTEAFF

d_call: TRBD2
v_call: TRBV5-6
j_call: TRBJ2-1
clone_size: few
cdr3_nt: TGTGCCAGCAGCTTGGGGGCTAGCGGGAGGGTACCCAATGAGCAGTTCTTC
cdr3_aa: CASSLGASGRVPNEQFF

d_call: -
v_call: TRBV18
j_call: TRBJ2-1
clone_size: few
cdr3_nt: TGTGCCAGCTCACCGCGGCCTGAGGCCGATGAGCAGTTCTTC
cdr3_aa: CASSPRPEADEQFF

d_call: -
v_call: TRBV5-1
j_call: TRBJ1-4
clone_size: -
cdr3_nt: TGCGCCAGCAGCTTGGACAGACCCGGTAGGGAAAAACTGTTTTTT
cdr3_aa: CASSLDRPGREKLFF

d_call: TRBD1
v_call: TRBV5-1
j_call: TRBJ2-7
clone_size: -
cdr3_nt: TGCGCCAGCAGCCAAACGGGACAGAGCTCCTACGAGCAGTACTTC
cdr3_aa: CASSQTGQSSYEQYF

d_call: TRBD2
v_call: TRBV20-1
j_call: TRBJ2-7
clone_size: few
cdr3_nt: TGCAGTGCTTACGGGACTAGCGGCTCCTACGAGCAGTACTTC
cdr3_aa: CSAYGTSGSYEQYF

d_call: -
v_call: TRBV6-2/TRBV6-3
j_call: TRBJ2-2
clone_size: -
cdr3_nt: TGTGCCAGCAGGCACCAGAATGCCGGGGAGCTGTTTTTT
cdr3_aa: CASRHQNAGELFF

d_call: -
v_call: TRBV9
j_call: TRBJ2-7
clone_size: -
cdr3_nt: TGTGCCAGCAGCGTAGGCTGGGCCCACGAGCAGTACTTC
cdr3_aa: CASSVGWAHEQYF

d_call: -
v_call: TRBV7-2
j_call: TRBJ1-6
clone_size: few
cdr3_nt: TGTGCCAGCAGCTCACAGGGAGTTACCCTCCACTTT
cdr3_aa: CASSSQGVTLHF

d_call: -
v_call: TRBV15
j_call: TRBJ2-3
clone_size: -
cdr3_nt: TGTGCCACCAGCAGAGATCGGGGGTTTAGCACAGATACGCAGTATTTT
cdr3_aa: CATSRDRGFSTDTQYF

d_call: TRBD2
v_call: TRBV20-1
j_call: TRBJ2-1
clone_size: many
cdr3_nt: TGCAGTGCTATTAGACTAGCGGGGCTGTACTACAATGAGCAGTTCTTC
cdr3_aa: CSAIRLAGLYYNEQFF

d_call: TRBD1
v_call: TRBV29-1
j_call: TRBJ2-1
clone_size: -
cdr3_nt: TGCAGCGTAGCGATTTCGGGACAGCGTGCAACCTACAATGAGCAGTTCTTC
cdr3_aa: CSVAISGQRATYNEQFF

d_call: TRBD2
v_call: TRBV6-2/TRBV6-3
j_call: TRBJ2-7
clone_size: -
cdr3_nt: TGTGCCAGCAGTCAGGGACTAGCGGGAACCTACGAGCAGTACTTC
cdr3_aa: CASSQGLAGTYEQYF

d_call: -
v_call: TRBV12-3/TRBV12-4
j_call: TRBJ2-5
clone_size: -
cdr3_nt: TGTGCCAGCAGTCTCCGATTGAAAGAGACCCAGTACTTC
cdr3_aa: CASSLRLKETQYF

d_call: -
v_call: TRBV5-6
j_call: TRBJ2-3
clone_size: -
cdr3_nt: TGTGCCAGCAGCGCAGGTCGGGATACGCAGTATTTT
cdr3_aa: CASSAGRDTQYF

d_call: TRBD1
v_call: TRBV20-1
j_call: TRBJ1-2
clone_size: -
cdr3_nt: TGCAGTCCGCGGACAGGGGAATATGGCTACACCTTC
cdr3_aa: CSPRTGEYGYTF

d_call: TRBD2
v_call: TRBV7-9
j_call: TRBJ2-1
clone_size: -
cdr3_nt: TGTGCCAGCAGCCCTGGACTAGCGGGGGCTGAGGGTGAGCAGTTCTTC
cdr3_aa: CASSPGLAGAEGEQFF

d_call: -
v_call: TRBV4-2
j_call: TRBJ2-1
clone_size: -
cdr3_nt: TGTGCCAGCAGCCAAGATGACAAGAGGGCGCGGGCCAATGAGCAGTTCTTC
cdr3_aa: CASSQDDKRARANEQFF

d_call: TRBD1
v_call: TRBV10-3
j_call: TRBJ2-5
clone_size: -
cdr3_nt: TGTGCCATCAGTGAGATCGGACAGGGAAGAGAGACCCAGTACTTC
cdr3_aa: CAISEIGQGRETQYF

d_call: -
v_call: TRBV7-9
j_call: TRBJ2-6
clone_size: -
cdr3_nt: TGTGCCAGCAGCTTAGAAGTGTCTGGGGCCAACGTCCTGACTTTC
cdr3_aa: CASSLEVSGANVLTF

d_call: TRBD2
v_call: TRBV7-2
j_call: TRBJ2-3
clone_size: -
cdr3_nt: TGTGCCAGCAGCCCGCGGGCGGGGGGCGGTGATACGCAGTATTTT
cdr3_aa: CASSPRAGGGDTQYF

d_call: -
v_call: TRBV7-2
j_call: TRBJ1-2
clone_size: few
cdr3_nt: TGTGCCAGCAGCTTAGTCGGTTCAGGTTATGGCTACACCTTC
cdr3_aa: CASSLVGSGYGYTF

d_call: -
v_call: TRBV20-1
j_call: TRBJ1-2
clone_size: -
cdr3_nt: TGCAGTGCTAGTAATGGCTACACCTTC
cdr3_aa: CSASNGYTF

d_call: TRBD1
v_call: TRBV6-1
j_call: TRBJ2-3
clone_size: -
cdr3_nt: TGTGCCAGCAGTCGGACAGGGGACGGGGGAGATACGCAGTATTTT
cdr3_aa: CASSRTGDGGDTQYF

d_call: -
v_call: TRBV28
j_call: TRBJ1-2
clone_size: -
cdr3_nt: TGTGCCAGCAGTTTGCCAGTCCCTACCTATGGCTACACCTTC
cdr3_aa: CASSLPVPTYGYTF

d_call: TRBD1
v_call: TRBV6-5
j_call: TRBJ2-1
clone_size: -
cdr3_nt: TGTGCCAGCAGTTACTCGCGGACAGGGGCCGCTAATGAGCAGTTCTTC
cdr3_aa: CASSYSRTGAANEQFF

d_call: -
v_call: TRBV7-6
j_call: TRBJ2-1
clone_size: -
cdr3_nt: TGTGCCAGCAGCTCCCTCCGGGGGAGCGGTTCCTACAATGAGCAGTTCTTC
cdr3_aa: CASSSLRGSGSYNEQFF

d_call: -
v_call: TRBV4-1
j_call: TRBJ2-7
clone_size: -
cdr3_nt: TGCGCCAGCAGCCCCACGACAGTATCCTACGAGCAGTACTTC
cdr3_aa: CASSPTTVSYEQYF

d_call: -
v_call: TRBV29-1
j_call: TRBJ1-1
clone_size: -
cdr3_nt: TGCAGCGTTGGCCAGACTGAAGCTTTCTTT
cdr3_aa: CSVGQTEAFF

d_call: TRBD1
v_call: TRBV5-6
j_call: TRBJ2-5
clone_size: -
cdr3_nt: TGTGCCAGCAGCTTGAGGGGGACAGGGGAAGAGACCCAGTACTTC
cdr3_aa: CASSLRGTGEETQYF

d_call: TRBD1
v_call: TRBV5-1
j_call: TRBJ2-3
clone_size: -
cdr3_nt: TGCGCCAGCAGCCCGGCGCCGGGACAGGGATCCAGAGGGCAGTATTTT
cdr3_aa: CASSPAPGQGSRGQYF

d_call: -
v_call: TRBV5-1
j_call: TRBJ2-1
clone_size: -
cdr3_nt: TGCGCCAGCAGCTTGTATGTAGCGGACTTATACAATGAGCAGTTCTTC
cdr3_aa: CASSLYVADLYNEQFF

d_call: -
v_call: TRBV3-1
j_call: TRBJ1-5
clone_size: -
cdr3_nt: TGTGCCAGCAGCCAAGAAGGGGGAGGTCAGCCCCAGCATTTT
cdr3_aa: CASSQEGGGQPQHF

d_call: TRBD2
v_call: TRBV7-2
j_call: TRBJ2-3
clone_size: -
cdr3_nt: TGTGCCAGCAGCTTAGCGCCGGCGGGACTAGGCACAGATACGCAGTATTTT
cdr3_aa: CASSLAPAGLGTDTQYF

d_call: -
v_call: TRBV7-2
j_call: TRBJ2-1
clone_size: few
cdr3_nt: TGTGCCAGCAGCTCTCAGCGTTACAATGAGCAGTTCTTC
cdr3_aa: CASSSQRYNEQFF

d_call: TRBD2
v_call: TRBV4-2
j_call: TRBJ2-7
clone_size: -
cdr3_nt: TGTGCCAGCAGCCAAGTTGGGCTAGCGGGATCCTACGAGCAGTACTTC
cdr3_aa: CASSQVGLAGSYEQYF

d_call: -
v_call: TRBV29-1
j_call: TRBJ2-7
clone_size: -
cdr3_nt: TGCAGCGTTGTAGGGACGTACACCAGCTCCTACGAGCAGTACTTC
cdr3_aa: CSVVGTYTSSYEQYF

d_call: -
v_call: TRBV3-1
j_call: TRBJ2-1
clone_size: -
cdr3_nt: TGTGCCAGCAGCCTACGGGGGACGAGGGATGAGCAGTTCTTC
cdr3_aa: CASSLRGTRDEQFF

d_call: -
v_call: TRBV6-2/TRBV6-3
j_call: TRBJ2-7
clone_size: -
cdr3_nt: TGTGCCAGCAGGGACCCGTCCGGTAACGAGCAGTACTTC
cdr3_aa: CASRDPSGNEQYF

d_call: -
v_call: TRBV20-1
j_call: TRBJ2-1
clone_size: -
cdr3_nt: TGCAGTGCTAGAGAGTGGGGTGTCTCCTACAATGAGCAGTTCTTC
cdr3_aa: CSAREWGVSYNEQFF

d_call: -
v_call: TRBV6-1
j_call: TRBJ1-5
clone_size: once
cdr3_nt: TGTGCCAGCAGGAGGGAGCGGCCCCAGCATTTT
cdr3_aa: CASRRERPQHF

d_call: TRBD2
v_call: TRBV11-2
j_call: TRBJ2-2
clone_size: -
cdr3_nt: TGTGCCAGCAGAACTCTAGCGGGGGGGCACACCGGGGAGCTGTTTTTT
cdr3_aa: CASRTLAGGHTGELFF

d_call: -
v_call: TRBV29-1
j_call: TRBJ2-3
clone_size: -
cdr3_nt: TGCAGCGTTTTGGCGGGATGGCCAGATACGCAGTATTTT
cdr3_aa: CSVLAGWPDTQYF

d_call: -
v_call: TRBV2
j_call: TRBJ1-1
clone_size: -
cdr3_nt: TGTGCCAGCAGTAAGTCCGGCAGCCCTAACACTGAAGCTTTCTTT
cdr3_aa: CASSKSGSPNTEAFF

d_call: -
v_call: TRBV20-1
j_call: TRBJ1-1
clone_size: once
cdr3_nt: TGCAGTGCTAGAGATCAAGGCAGGGGTGCCACTGAAGCTTTCTTT
cdr3_aa: CSARDQGRGATEAFF

d_call: -
v_call: TRBV20-1
j_call: TRBJ1-1
clone_size: -
cdr3_nt: TGCAGTGCTAGAGAAGTGAGGGACACTGAAGCTTTCTTT
cdr3_aa: CSAREVRDTEAFF

d_call: TRBD1
v_call: TRBV5-6
j_call: TRBJ2-2
clone_size: few
cdr3_nt: TGTGCCAGCAGCCGGGACAGGCTGAACACCGGGGAGCTGTTTTTT
cdr3_aa: CASSRDRLNTGELFF

d_call: -
v_call: TRBV4-3
j_call: TRBJ2-2
clone_size: -
cdr3_nt: TGCGCCAGCAGCCAAGAAAGCACAGTCCGGGCCGGGGAGCTGTTTTTT
cdr3_aa: CASSQESTVRAGELFF

d_call: -
v_call: TRBV6-6
j_call: TRBJ1-6
clone_size: -
cdr3_nt: TGTGCCAGCAGTCCGGACAGAAATAATTCACCCCTCCACTTT
cdr3_aa: CASSPDRNNSPLHF

d_call: -
v_call: TRBV20-1
j_call: TRBJ2-1
clone_size: -
cdr3_nt: TGCAGTGCTAGCGCTAACGGGAGATCCTACAATGAGCAGTTCTTC
cdr3_aa: CSASANGRSYNEQFF